The 28 T cell receptor beta chains below come from one sample, sequenced in a study of cytomegalovirus exposure and HLA in healthy donors (TCRdb year 2017). The library relied on the immunoSEQ multiplex PCR assay. For the multiplex PCR, a mixture combining 60 forward primers for TCR Vbeta segments and 13 reverse primers for TCR Jbeta segments was used. TCRdb limited this immuneACCESS table to in-frame rearrangements with V and J called. A share of clones is missing; checked studies link under half to unresolved V genes, and the rest is unexplained. The sample data list approximately 69,000 clones, and around four fifths of these were observed just once. The top ten constitute about 20% of the sample. Material for sequencing was PBMCs. The source is a woman aged 25 to 39 in good health and CMV-seropositive.

The chain is built from TRBV29-1 and TRBJ2-7; TRBD1 might be the D (5 bases). Trimming shortened V by 5 bases and J by 3 bases, and 11 bases separated the two germline ends. This CDR3 contains 12 residues. Germline V gene lookup returns CDR1 SQVTM and CDR2 ANQGSEA. The CDR3 nucleotides read TGCAGCGTTCAGGAAGGGGTCTACGAGCAGTACTTC. Encoded protein: CSVQEGVYEQYF.

The rearrangement joins TRBV5-6 to TRBJ1-2; D not certain. CDR1 SGHDT and CDR2 YYEEEE come from the germline V gene. V was trimmed by 0 bases and J by 1 base, leaving 13 bases between them. The CDR3 has 16 residues. The CDR3 spells CASSLGRAFGNYGYTF. The CDR3 region has the DNA TGTGCCAGCAGCTTGGGGCGGGCCTTCGGTAACTATGGCTACACCTTC.

The genes are TRBV29-1 and TRBJ2-7; D is possibly TRBD2 (5 bases). Trimming pared 7 bases from V and 1 base from J, leaving 14 bases between. The length of the CDR3 is 13 residues. The germline CDR1 and CDR2 sequences are SQVTM and ANQGSEA. The CDR3 spells CSALSDLSYEQYF. The CDR3 coding sequence is TGCAGCGCCCTCTCGGACTTATCCTACGAGCAGTACTTC.

The chain has TRBV27 and TRBJ1-5; 7 nucleotides align to TRBD1. Germline loops: CDR1 MNHEY, CDR2 SMNVEV (reference sequence). The CDR3 consists of 15 residues. The V and J ends lost 0 bases and 6 bases, in that order; junction bases with no gene match: 5. The CDR3 reads CASSLSMGQIQPQHF. CDR3 DNA: TGTGCCAGCAGTTTATCGATGGGACAGATTCAGCCCCAGCATTTT.

V and J are TRBV30 and TRBJ1-4; 7 nucleotides agree with TRBD1. Germline values: CDR1 GTSNPN, CDR2 SVGIG (reference sequence). J was trimmed by 4 bases and V by 4 bases; bases with no gene match: 6. The CDR3 is made up of 14 amino acids. CDR3 bases: TGTGCCTGGAAGTACGGACAGGTTAATGAAAAACTGTTTTTT. Translated: CAWKYGQVNEKLFF.

In nucleotides, the CDR3 is TGTGCCAGCAGTGAACAAGGACTAGCGGGAGAAGAGCAGTACTTC. Translating gives CASSEQGLAGEEQYF. The V gene is TRBV2, the J gene TRBJ2-7; 13 bases line up with TRBD2. Germline-derived CDR1 and CDR2 are SNHLY and FYNNEI. This CDR3 is built from 15 residues. Losses at the gene ends were 2 bases for V and 7 bases for J; bases not matched to a gene: 5.

In this sample, this clone turned up once. The genes are TRBV4-1 and TRBJ2-5, with D hard to call. V was pared by 0 bases and J by 5 bases, with 13 bases between. This CDR3 contains 15 residues. In germline, CDR1 is MGHRA, CDR2 YSYEKL. In DNA form, the CDR3 reads TGCGCCAGCAGCCAAGAGTCTAGAAGTTGGGAGACCCAGTACTTC. This encodes CASSQESRSWETQYF.

V gene TRBV6-5 combines with J gene TRBJ1-2; D may be TRBD1 (5 bases). Germline lookup yields CDR1 MNHEY and CDR2 SVGAGI. The V gene lost 2 bases and the J gene lost 10 bases, with 11 bases spanning the gap. The CDR3 runs 12 residues. CDR3 residues: CASSYTGVAYTF. CDR3 DNA: TGTGCCAGCAGTTACACGGGGGTTGCCTACACCTTC.

This rearrangement joins TRBV6-5 to TRBJ2-7; weak D call: TRBD2 (5 bases). CDR3 size: 15 residues. V shed 6 bases and J shed 3 bases, with 18 bases lying between them. Germline-derived CDR1 and CDR2 are MNHEY and SVGAGI. The CDR3 nucleotides are TGTGCCAGCAGCCCACAAGCGGACTGGTACTACGAGCAGTACTTC. It specifies CASSPQADWYYEQYF.

This sequence joins TRBV28 and TRBJ2-2; the match to TRBD1 covers 8 bases. CDR1 and CDR2 (germline): MDHEN, SYDVKM. Germline trimming cut 9 bases from V and 1 base from J; bases unmatched to any gene: 4. This CDR3 region has 14 residues. This CDR3 reads CASQGTGNTGELFF. As DNA, the CDR3 is TGTGCCAGTCAAGGGACAGGGAACACCGGGGAGCTGTTTTTT.

The chain is built from TRBV7-2 and TRBJ2-6, with D possibly being TRBD2 (5 bases). This CDR3 has 19 amino acids. Per germline, CDR1 SGHTA and CDR2 FQGNSA. Trimming pared 4 bases from V and 0 bases from J, leaving 19 bases between. CDR3 in amino acids: CASSSQRAGLISGANVLTF. Written as DNA, the CDR3 is TGTGCCAGCAGCTCCCAGAGGGCAGGACTCATCTCTGGGGCCAACGTCCTGACTTTC.

The CDR3 sequence: CASSDGSYEQYF. The DNA for the CDR3 is TGCGCCAGCAGTGACGGTTCCTACGAGCAGTACTTC. The chain is built from TRBV10-1 and TRBJ2-7; D remains unclear. Germline V gene data show CDR1 as WNHNN and CDR2 as SYGVQD (reference sequence). The CDR3 has 12 residues. Trimming removed 3 bases at V and 1 base at J, with 4 bases between.

This rearrangement joins TRBV5-1 to TRBJ2-5; no clear D gene. V dropped 3 bases and J dropped 5 bases, with 5 bases sitting between them. CDR3 length equals 11 residues. Germline V lookup: CDR1 SGHRS, CDR2 YFSETQ. DNA of the CDR3: TGCGCCAGCAGCTCCAGGGAGACCCAGTACTTC. This sequence encodes CASSSRETQYF.

V gene TRBV6-6 combines with J gene TRBJ2-1, with 8 bases identical to TRBD2. CDR1 is MNHNY, CDR2 SVGAGI, per germline (reference sequence). The CDR3 loop spans 15 amino acids. V was pared by 6 bases and J by 7 bases, with 11 bases of the junction left unmatched. CDR3 coding DNA: TGTGCCAGCAGCACGGGACTAGGTGGGGGGAATGAGCAGTTCTTC. It specifies CASSTGLGGGNEQFF.

V and J are TRBV5-4 and TRBJ2-7; 11 bases agree with TRBD2. Germline loops: CDR1 SGHNT, CDR2 YYREEE (reference sequence). Trimming removed 4 bases from V and 3 bases from J; junction bases left unmatched: 9. This CDR3 contains 16 residues. The DNA of the CDR3 is TGTGCCAGCAGCGCCGGCGGACTAGCGGGCCACTACGAGCAGTACTTC. This translates into CASSAGGLAGHYEQYF.

The sample holds one count of this clone. This sequence joins TRBV5-1 and TRBJ2-7; D remains ambiguous. This CDR3 is built from 14 residues. With 0 bases removed from V and 3 bases from J, the gap between germline ends came to 10 bases. CDR1 SGHRS and CDR2 YFSETQ come from the germline V gene. In DNA form, the CDR3 reads TGCGCCAGCAGCTTGGAGGCCCCAGGCTACGAGCAGTACTTC. It yields the protein CASSLEAPGYEQYF.

This clone appeared once. CDR3 DNA: TGTGCCAGCAGCTTAATAGGACAGGGGTATGGCTACACCTTC. Amino acids: CASSLIGQGYGYTF. The chain combines TRBV7-9 with TRBJ1-2, with 9 bases matching TRBD1. Germline values: CDR1 SEHNR, CDR2 FQNEAQ (reference sequence). The junction had 3 bases not matched to a gene; V was cut back by 2 bases and J by 5 bases. CDR3 length: 14 residues.

The CDR3 nucleotides are TGTGCCAGCGGGAGACAGGGGGCATCGGAGACCCAGTACTTC. Translated, it gives CASGRQGASETQYF. The rearrangement links TRBV2 to TRBJ2-5; 10 nucleotides align to TRBD1. This CDR3 comprises 14 residues. Germline CDR1 SNHLY, CDR2 FYNNEI. V dropped 8 bases and J dropped 5; count of bases not matched to a gene: 8.

The gene calls are TRBV1 and TRBJ1-1; TRBD1 is the table's D call and was not checked against the DNA. TRBV1 is given as a pseudogene. The length of the CDR3 is 13 residues. CDR3 sequence reads: CTSSLSRDREAFF. The CDR3 bases are TGCACCAGCAGCCTCAGCCGGGACAGGGAAGCTTTCTTT.

The V call is TRBV29-1, the J call TRBJ1-4; TRBD1 matches at 9 bases. The CDR3 covers 16 residues. V shed 0 bases and J 7 bases; nucleotides not matched to a gene: 9. CDR1 and CDR2 from the germline V gene are SQVTM and ANQGSEA. CDR3 sequence: CSVEDWPGQGIEKLFF. The CDR3 DNA reads as TGCAGCGTTGAAGATTGGCCGGGACAGGGTATTGAAAAACTGTTTTTT.

This clone was seen more than once but under ten times. The chain links TRBV7-8 to TRBJ2-1, with D unclear. The CDR3 has 14 amino acids. CDR1 is SGHVS, CDR2 FQNEAQ, per germline. The germline V and J ends were trimmed by 1 base and 5 bases, with 9 bases remaining between them. CDR3 bases: TGTGCCAGCAGCTTAGACCAGTTACACAATGAGCAGTTCTTC. This sequence encodes CASSLDQLHNEQFF.

V gene TRBV30 combines with J gene TRBJ2-1; D gene uncertain. The CDR3 is 14 residues long. The germline V gene encodes CDR1 GTSNPN and CDR2 SVGIG (reference sequence). Trimming removed 0 bases from V and 7 bases from J, with 13 bases in between. DNA of the CDR3: TGTGCCTGGAGTGTGGGCCACGCGACGAATGAGCAGTTCTTC. Protein: CAWSVGHATNEQFF.

The V gene is TRBV5-4, the J gene TRBJ1-4; D perhaps matches TRBD1 (6 bases). V lost 1 base and J lost 8, with 12 bases in between. CDR1 is SGHNT, CDR2 YYREEE, per germline (reference sequence). The CDR3 has 14 amino acids. CDR3 nucleotide sequence: TGTGCCAGCAGCTTGCGGGGGGCAGGCGAAAAACTGTTTTTT. Its translation is CASSLRGAGEKLFF.

This chain joins TRBV5-1 and TRBJ1-3; no reliable D call. Germline V gene lookup returns CDR1 SGHRS and CDR2 YFSETQ. This CDR3 has 14 residues. V lost 0 bases to trimming and J lost 3 bases, with 7 bases between them. CDR3 sequence (DNA): TGCGCCAGCAGCTTGGCTACTGGTGGAAACACCATATATTTT. Protein: CASSLATGGNTIYF.

This clone was observed a few times. The V call is TRBV4-2, the J call TRBJ2-1, with D maybe TRBD2 (5 bases). CDR1 is LGHNA and CDR2 is YNFKEQ in the germline V gene. V lost 7 bases and J lost 2, with 15 bases in between. The CDR3 is 15 amino acids. In nucleotides, the CDR3 is TGTGCCAGCAAGCCTACCGAGGGTCCCTACAATGAGCAGTTCTTC. Translated, it gives CASKPTEGPYNEQFF.

V usage is TRBV29-1 and J usage is TRBJ1-1; tentatively, D is TRBD1 (5 bases). This CDR3 spans 10 amino acids. Deletions cut 2 bases from V and 9 bases from J, with 7 bases between. CDR1 is SQVTM, CDR2 ANQGSEA, per germline. The DNA for the CDR3 is TGCAGCGTTGAACAGGGCCAAGCTTTCTTT. It codes for CSVEQGQAFF.

V and J are TRBV27 and TRBJ2-7; 11 bases fit TRBD2. CDR1 is MNHEY, CDR2 SMNVEV, per germline (reference sequence). V lost 7 bases and J lost 0; bases outside the gene matches: 5. The CDR3 runs to 15 residues. The CDR3 reads CASTSTSGASYEQYF. The CDR3 DNA reads as TGTGCCAGCACCTCGACTAGCGGGGCCTCCTACGAGCAGTACTTC.

The V call is TRBV7-6, the J call TRBJ1-1; possible D gene TRBD1, 6 bases. The germline V gene has CDR1 SGHVS and CDR2 FNYEAQ. CDR3 length: 15 amino acids. The V end lost 2 bases, the J end lost 0 bases, and 10 bases lay between the germline ends. Written as DNA, the CDR3 is TGTGCCAGCAGCTTATACAGGGAACTGAACACTGAAGCTTTCTTT. Translation: CASSLYRELNTEAFF.